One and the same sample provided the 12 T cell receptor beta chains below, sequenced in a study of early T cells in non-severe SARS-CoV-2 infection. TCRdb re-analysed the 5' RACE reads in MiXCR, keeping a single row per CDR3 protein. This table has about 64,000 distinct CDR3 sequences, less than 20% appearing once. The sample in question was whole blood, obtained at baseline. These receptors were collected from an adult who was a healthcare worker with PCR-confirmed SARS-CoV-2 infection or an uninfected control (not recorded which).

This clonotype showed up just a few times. The CDR3 DNA reads as TGCGCCAGCAACCAAGGACAGGTTTCCAGGGAGACCCAGTACTTC. It is translated as CASNQGQVSRETQYF. V gene TRBV5-1 combines with J gene TRBJ2-5; 7 bases are a match to TRBD1. V shed 6 bases, J shed 5 bases, and the junction held 13 bases outside the gene matches. This CDR3 has 15 amino acids. The V gene's germline CDR1 is SGHRS and CDR2 YFSETQ.

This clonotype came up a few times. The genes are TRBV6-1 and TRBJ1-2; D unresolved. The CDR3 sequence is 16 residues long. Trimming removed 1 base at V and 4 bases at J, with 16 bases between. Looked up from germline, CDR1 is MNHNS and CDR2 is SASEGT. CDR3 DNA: TGTGCCAGCAGTGAAGATAATTCCCTAGTCGTCTATGGCTACACCTTC. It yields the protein CASSEDNSLVVYGYTF.

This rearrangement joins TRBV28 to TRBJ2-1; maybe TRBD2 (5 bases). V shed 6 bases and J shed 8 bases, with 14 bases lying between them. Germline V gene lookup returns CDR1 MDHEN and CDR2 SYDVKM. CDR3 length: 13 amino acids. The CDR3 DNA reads TGTGCCAGCAGCCGTCTTCTAGCACATGAGCAGTTCTTC. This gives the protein CASSRLLAHEQFF.

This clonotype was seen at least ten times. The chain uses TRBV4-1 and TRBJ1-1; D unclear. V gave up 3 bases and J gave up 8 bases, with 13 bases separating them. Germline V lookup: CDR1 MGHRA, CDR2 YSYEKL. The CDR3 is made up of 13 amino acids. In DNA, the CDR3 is TGCGCCAGCAGCCAGGGAAGACGGGCCGAAGCTTTCTTT. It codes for CASSQGRRAEAFF.

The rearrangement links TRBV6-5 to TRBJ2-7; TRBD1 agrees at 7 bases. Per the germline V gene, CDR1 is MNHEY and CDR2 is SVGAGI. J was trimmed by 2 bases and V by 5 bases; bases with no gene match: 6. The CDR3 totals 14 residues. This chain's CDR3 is CASSLPGQTYEQYF. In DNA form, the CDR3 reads TGTGCCAGCAGTCTACCGGGACAGACCTACGAGCAGTACTTC.

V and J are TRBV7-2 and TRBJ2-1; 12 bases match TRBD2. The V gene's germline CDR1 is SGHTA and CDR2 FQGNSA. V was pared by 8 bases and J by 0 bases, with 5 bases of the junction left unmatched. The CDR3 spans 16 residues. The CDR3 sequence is CASLVTSGSSYNEQFF. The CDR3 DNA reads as TGTGCCAGCCTCGTGACTAGCGGGAGCTCCTACAATGAGCAGTTCTTC.

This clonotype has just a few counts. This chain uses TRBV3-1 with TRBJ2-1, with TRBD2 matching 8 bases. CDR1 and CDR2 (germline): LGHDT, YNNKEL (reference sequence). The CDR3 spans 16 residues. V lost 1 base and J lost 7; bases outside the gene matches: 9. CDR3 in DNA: TGTGCCAGCAGCCAAGGTGGGCGGGGGGCCGCAAATGAGCAGTTCTTC. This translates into CASSQGGRGAANEQFF.

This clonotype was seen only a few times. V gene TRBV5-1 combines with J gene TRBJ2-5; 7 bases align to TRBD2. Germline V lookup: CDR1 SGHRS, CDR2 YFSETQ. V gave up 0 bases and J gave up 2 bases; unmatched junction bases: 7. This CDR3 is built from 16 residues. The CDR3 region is CASSLVGGSTQETQYF. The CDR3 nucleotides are TGCGCCAGCAGCTTGGTCGGCGGGAGCACTCAAGAGACCCAGTACTTC.

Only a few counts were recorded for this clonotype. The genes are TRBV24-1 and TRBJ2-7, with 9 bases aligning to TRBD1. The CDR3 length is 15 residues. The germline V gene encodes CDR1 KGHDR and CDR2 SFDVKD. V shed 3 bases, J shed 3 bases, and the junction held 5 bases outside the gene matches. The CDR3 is CATSDAGTGNYEQYF. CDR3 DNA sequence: TGTGCCACCAGTGATGCCGGGACAGGGAACTACGAGCAGTACTTC.

CDR3 nucleotides: TGTGCCTGGAGTGAGGCGGGGGCAGGGGAAAAACTGTTTTTT. It codes for CAWSEAGAGEKLFF. The chain recombines TRBV30 with TRBJ1-4, with D maybe TRBD1 (6 bases). CDR3 size: 14 residues. V gave up 1 base and J gave up 8 bases, with 14 bases separating them. Germline loops: CDR1 GTSNPN, CDR2 SVGIG (reference sequence).

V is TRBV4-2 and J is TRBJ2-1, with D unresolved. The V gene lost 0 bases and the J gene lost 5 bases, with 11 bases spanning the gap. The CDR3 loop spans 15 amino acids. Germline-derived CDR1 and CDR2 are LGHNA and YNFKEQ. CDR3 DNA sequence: TGTGCCAGCAGCCAAGAAGGTCCCCGACACAATGAGCAGTTCTTC. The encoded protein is CASSQEGPRHNEQFF.

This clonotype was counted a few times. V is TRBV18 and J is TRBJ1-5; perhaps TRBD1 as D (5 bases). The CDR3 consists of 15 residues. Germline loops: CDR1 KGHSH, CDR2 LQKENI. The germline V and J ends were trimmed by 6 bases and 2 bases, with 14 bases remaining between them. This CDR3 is CASSPDSMGNQPQHF. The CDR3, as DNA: TGTGCCAGCTCTCCAGACAGTATGGGCAATCAGCCCCAGCATTTT. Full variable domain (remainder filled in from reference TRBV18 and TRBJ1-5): NAGVMQNPRHLVRRRGQEARLRCSPMKGHSHVYWYRQLPEEGLKFMVYLQKENIIDESGMPKERFSAEFPKEGPSILRIQQVVRGDSAAYFCASSPDSMGNQPQHFGDGTRLSIL.